The 10 T cell receptor beta chains presented below share a single source sample, sequenced in a study of blood T cell repertoires in COVID-19. Measured with immunoSEQ multiplex PCR; TCRdb has only the in-frame clones, and not every one. The sample contains some 73,000 clones, roughly 70% of which appear only once. The sequenced sample consisted of peripheral blood. Receptor source: a man aged 60 to 69 with acute or convalescent COVID-19.

DNA of the CDR3: TGCGCCAGCAACGAGGGGGCAGGAGAAAAACTGTTTTTT. Encoded protein: CASNEGAGEKLFF. The chain is built from TRBV4-1 and TRBJ1-4, with 7 bases fitting TRBD1. Germline V gene data show CDR1 as MGHRA and CDR2 as YSYEKL. With 7 bases clipped from V and 8 bases from J, the junction kept 7 bases outside the gene matches. CDR3 length equals 13 residues.

The chain has TRBV24-1 and TRBJ2-5, with a possible D match to TRBD2 (5 bases). This CDR3 is built from 13 residues. V dropped 9 bases and J dropped 2 bases, with 12 bases sitting between them. Germline loops: CDR1 KGHDR, CDR2 SFDVKD. As DNA, the CDR3 is TGTGCCACCTCCTCGGACTCACAAGAGACCCAGTACTTC. This encodes CATSSDSQETQYF.

This clone has just one count. DNA of the CDR3: TGTGCCAGCAGTTACCCGGGGGAGCGCAATGAGCAGTTCTTC. Translating it yields CASSYPGERNEQFF. The genes are TRBV6-5 and TRBJ2-1, with D perhaps matching TRBD2 (6 bases). The CDR3 has 14 residues. CDR1 and CDR2 (germline): MNHEY, SVGAGI. V was shortened by 2 bases and J by 6 bases, with 11 bases between the two germline ends.

This CDR3 reads CASIVGGGENTGELFF. CDR3 nucleotides: TGCGCCAGCATCGTAGGGGGAGGGGAGAACACCGGGGAGCTGTTTTTT. The chain links TRBV5-1 to TRBJ2-2; D possibly corresponds to TRBD2 (7 bases). CDR3 length: 16 amino acids. Germline V gene sequence: CDR1 SGHRS, CDR2 YFSETQ. The V gene lost 6 bases and the J gene lost 1 base, with 16 bases spanning the gap.

The chain combines TRBV9 with TRBJ1-3, with TRBD1 as a possible D gene (5 bases). CDR3 size: 17 residues. The germline V gene encodes CDR1 SGDLS and CDR2 YYNGEE. The germline V and J ends were trimmed by 4 bases and 0 bases, with 17 bases remaining between them. DNA for the CDR3: TGTGCCAGCAGCCCCGGGGTCGGGGGATTCTCTGGAAACACCATATATTTT. Its translation: CASSPGVGGFSGNTIYF.

The chain uses TRBV29-1 and TRBJ2-6; 8 bases match TRBD2. V gave up 6 bases and J gave up 2 bases; unmatched junction bases: 3. This CDR3 is built from 14 residues. Germline V gives CDR1 SQVTM, CDR2 ANQGSEA. The CDR3 DNA reads TGCAGCGTGAGAGCGGGAGCTGGGGCCAACGTCCTGACTTTC. This gives the protein CSVRAGAGANVLTF.

This chain links TRBV15 with TRBJ1-3; possibly TRBD1 for D (6 bases). Germline-derived CDR1 and CDR2 are LNHNV and YYDKDF (reference sequence). The ends were cut back, 1 base at V and 3 bases at J, with 13 bases in the middle. This CDR3 region has 16 residues. This CDR3 is CATSRGWGQSGNTIYF. In nucleotides, the CDR3 is TGTGCCACCAGCAGAGGCTGGGGGCAGAGTGGAAACACCATATATTTT. Supplemented by reference TRBV15 and TRBJ1-3, the full variable domain reads DAMVIQNPRYQVTQFGKPVTLSCSQTLNHNVMYWYQQKSSQAPKLLFHYYDKDFNNEADTPDNFQSRRPNTSFCFLDIRSPGLGDTAMYLCATSRGWGQSGNTIYFGEGSWLTVV.

The chain combines TRBV28 with TRBJ1-3; no firm D call. In germline, CDR1 is MDHEN, CDR2 SYDVKM. V was shortened by 3 bases and J by 1 base, with 13 bases between the two germline ends. There are 16 residues in the CDR3. CDR3 coding DNA: TGTGCCAGCAGTTTCCTAGGTACCCTTTCTGGAAACACCATATATTTT. Protein: CASSFLGTLSGNTIYF.

For the CDR3, the DNA is TGTGCCACCAGCAAGGACAGGCAGAGCTACGAGCAGTACGTC. This codes for CATSKDRQSYEQYV. The gene calls are TRBV15 and TRBJ2-7, with 7 positions matching TRBD1. Germline V lookup: CDR1 LNHNV, CDR2 YYDKDF (reference sequence). Germline trimming cut 4 bases from V and 3 bases from J; bases unmatched to any gene: 6. The CDR3 is made up of 14 amino acids.

This clone has just one count. The chain employs TRBV5-4 and TRBJ1-3; 7 nucleotides agree with TRBD1. J lost 8 bases, V lost 2 bases, and 7 bases had no gene match. This CDR3 has 14 residues. Germline assignment: CDR1 SGHNT and CDR2 YYREEE (reference sequence). CDR3 sequence (DNA): TGTGCCAGCAGCTTAGATCAGGGGGGACACACCATATATTTT. Its protein product is CASSLDQGGHTIYF.